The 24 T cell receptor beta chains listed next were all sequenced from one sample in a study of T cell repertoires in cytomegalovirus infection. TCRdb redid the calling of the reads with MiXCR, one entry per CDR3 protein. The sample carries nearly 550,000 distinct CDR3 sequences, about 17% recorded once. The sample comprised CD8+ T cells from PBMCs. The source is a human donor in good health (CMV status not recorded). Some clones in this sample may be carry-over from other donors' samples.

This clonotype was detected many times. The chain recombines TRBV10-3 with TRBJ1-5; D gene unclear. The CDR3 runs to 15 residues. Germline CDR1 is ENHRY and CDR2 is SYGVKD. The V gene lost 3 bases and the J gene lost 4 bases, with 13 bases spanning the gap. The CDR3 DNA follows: TGTGCCATCAGTGAAGAAGGGAGTTGGAATCAGCCCCAGCATTTT. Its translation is CAISEEGSWNQPQHF.

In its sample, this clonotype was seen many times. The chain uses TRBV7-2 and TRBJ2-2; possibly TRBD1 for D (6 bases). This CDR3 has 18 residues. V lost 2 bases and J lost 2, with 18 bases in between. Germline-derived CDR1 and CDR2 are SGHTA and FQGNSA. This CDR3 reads CASSLRAGVRRNTGELFF. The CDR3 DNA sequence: TGTGCCAGCAGCTTAAGAGCAGGGGTACGCAGAAACACCGGGGAGCTGTTTTTT.

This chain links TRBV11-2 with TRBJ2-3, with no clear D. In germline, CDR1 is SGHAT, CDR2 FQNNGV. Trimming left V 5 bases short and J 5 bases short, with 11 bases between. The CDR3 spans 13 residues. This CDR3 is CASSVTPKDTQYF. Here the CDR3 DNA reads TGTGCCAGCAGCGTTACTCCGAAAGATACGCAGTATTTT. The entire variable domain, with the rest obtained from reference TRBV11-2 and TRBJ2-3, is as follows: EAGVAQSPRYKIIEKRQSVAFWCNPISGHATLYWYQQILGQGPKLLIQFQNNGVVDDSQLPKDRFSAERLKGVDSTLKIQPAKLEDSAVYLCASSVTPKDTQYFGPGTRLTVL.

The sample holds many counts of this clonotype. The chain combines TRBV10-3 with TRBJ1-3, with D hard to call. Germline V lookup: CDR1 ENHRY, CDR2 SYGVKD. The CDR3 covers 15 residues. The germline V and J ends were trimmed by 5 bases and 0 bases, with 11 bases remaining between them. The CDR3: CAISSDRSSGNTIYF. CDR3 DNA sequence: TGTGCCATCAGTTCGGACCGAAGCTCTGGAAACACCATATATTTT.

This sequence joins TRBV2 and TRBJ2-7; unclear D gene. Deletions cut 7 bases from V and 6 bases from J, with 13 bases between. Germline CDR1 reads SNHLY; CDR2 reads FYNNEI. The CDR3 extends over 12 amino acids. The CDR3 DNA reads TGTGCCAGCAACTACGTCGGGTCCGAGCAGTACTTC. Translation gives CASNYVGSEQYF.

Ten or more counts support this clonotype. The CDR3 loop reads CASSLFIGTGGNNEQFF. For the CDR3, the DNA is TGTGCCAGCAGCTTATTCATCGGGACAGGGGGTAACAATGAGCAGTTCTTC. This chain links TRBV7-6 with TRBJ2-1, with 11 bases matching TRBD1. The CDR3 loop spans 17 amino acids. Germline values: CDR1 SGHVS, CDR2 FNYEAQ. With V trimmed by 2 bases and J by 5 bases, 8 bases remained unmatched.

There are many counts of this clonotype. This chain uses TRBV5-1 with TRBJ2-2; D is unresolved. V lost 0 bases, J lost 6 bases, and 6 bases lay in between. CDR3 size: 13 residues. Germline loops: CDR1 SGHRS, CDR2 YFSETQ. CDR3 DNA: TGCGCCAGCAGCTTGGCCAAAGCCGGGGAGCTGTTTTTT. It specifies CASSLAKAGELFF.

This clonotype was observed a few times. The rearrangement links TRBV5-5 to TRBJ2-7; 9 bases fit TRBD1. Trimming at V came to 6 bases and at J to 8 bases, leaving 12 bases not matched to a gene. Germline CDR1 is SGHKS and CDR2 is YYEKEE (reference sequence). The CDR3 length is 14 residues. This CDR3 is CASTPGTGLRKQYF. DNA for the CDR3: TGTGCCAGCACCCCCGGGACAGGGTTAAGAAAGCAGTACTTC.

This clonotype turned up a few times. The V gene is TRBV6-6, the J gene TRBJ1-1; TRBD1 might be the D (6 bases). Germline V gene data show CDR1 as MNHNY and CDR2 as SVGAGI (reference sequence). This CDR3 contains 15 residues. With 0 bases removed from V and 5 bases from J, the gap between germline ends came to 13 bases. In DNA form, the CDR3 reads TGTGCCAGCAGTTACTCGGGGAGGGGGTGGACTGAAGCTTTCTTT. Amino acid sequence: CASSYSGRGWTEAFF.

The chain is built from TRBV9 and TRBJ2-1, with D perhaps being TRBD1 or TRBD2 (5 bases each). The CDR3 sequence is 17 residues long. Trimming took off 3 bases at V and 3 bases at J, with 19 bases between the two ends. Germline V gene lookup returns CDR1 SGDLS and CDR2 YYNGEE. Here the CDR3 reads CASSGQRGGGGYNEQFF. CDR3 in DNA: TGTGCCAGCAGCGGCCAGAGGGGCGGTGGCGGCTACAATGAGCAGTTCTTC.

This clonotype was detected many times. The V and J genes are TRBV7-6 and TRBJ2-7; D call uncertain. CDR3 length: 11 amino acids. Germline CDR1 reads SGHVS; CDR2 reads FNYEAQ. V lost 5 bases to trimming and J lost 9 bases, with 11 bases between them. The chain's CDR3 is CASSLGYRQYF. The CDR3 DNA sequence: TGTGCCAGCAGCCTCGGATATCGGCAGTACTTC.

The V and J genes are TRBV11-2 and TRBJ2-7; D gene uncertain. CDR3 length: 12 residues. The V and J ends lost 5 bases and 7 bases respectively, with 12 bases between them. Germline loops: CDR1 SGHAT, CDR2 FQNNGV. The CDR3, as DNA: TGTGCCAGCAGCCCCCCGCGGTTTGAGCAGTACTTC. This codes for CASSPPRFEQYF.

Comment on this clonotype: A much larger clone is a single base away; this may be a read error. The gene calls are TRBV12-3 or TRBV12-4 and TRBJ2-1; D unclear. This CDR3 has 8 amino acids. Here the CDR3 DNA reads TGTGCCGGCAGTGAGCAGTTCTTC. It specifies CAGSEQFF.

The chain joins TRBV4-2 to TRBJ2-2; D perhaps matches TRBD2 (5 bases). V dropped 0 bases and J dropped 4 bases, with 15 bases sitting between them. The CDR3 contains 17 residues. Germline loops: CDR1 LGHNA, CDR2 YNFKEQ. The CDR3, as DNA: TGTGCCAGCAGCCAAGATCGCTCGGAGCGGTTCACCGGGGAGCTGTTTTTT. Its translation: CASSQDRSERFTGELFF.

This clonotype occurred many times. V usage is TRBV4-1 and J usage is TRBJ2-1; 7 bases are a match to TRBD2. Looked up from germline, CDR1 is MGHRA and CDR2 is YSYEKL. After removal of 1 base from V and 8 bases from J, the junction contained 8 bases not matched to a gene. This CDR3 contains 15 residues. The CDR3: CASSQAPAGWDEQFF. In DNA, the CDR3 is TGCGCCAGCAGCCAAGCCCCAGCGGGATGGGATGAGCAGTTCTTC.

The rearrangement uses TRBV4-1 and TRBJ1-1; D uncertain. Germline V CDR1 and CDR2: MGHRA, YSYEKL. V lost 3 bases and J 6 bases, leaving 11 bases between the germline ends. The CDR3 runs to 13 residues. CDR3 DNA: TGCGCCAGCAGCCATTTACTTTCCCCTGAAGCTTTCTTT. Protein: CASSHLLSPEAFF.

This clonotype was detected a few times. DNA for the CDR3: TGTGCCAGCAGCGCGCCAACTAGCGAGGGTGAGCAGTTCTTC. Its protein product is CASSAPTSEGEQFF. The chain employs TRBV9 and TRBJ2-1; 7 bases are a match to TRBD2. Germline V gene sequence: CDR1 SGDLS, CDR2 YYNGEE. Unmatched junction bases numbered 9, after V lost 3 bases and J lost 9 bases. The length of the CDR3 is 14 residues.

The CDR3 region has the DNA TGTGCCAGCAGTCTCTGGACAGGGGGTACGAACACCGGGGAGCTGTTTTTT. Translation: CASSLWTGGTNTGELFF. The chain combines TRBV2 with TRBJ2-2; the match to TRBD1 covers 10 bases. The CDR3 covers 17 residues. With V trimmed by 5 bases and J by 0 bases, 6 bases remained unmatched. CDR1 is SNHLY, CDR2 FYNNEI, per germline.

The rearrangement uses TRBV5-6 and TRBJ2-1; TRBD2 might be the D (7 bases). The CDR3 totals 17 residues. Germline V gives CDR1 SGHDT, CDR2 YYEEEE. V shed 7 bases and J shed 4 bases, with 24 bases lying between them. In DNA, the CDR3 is TGTGCCAGCGAGGACAGCGCGCGGGACTACCTTTACAATGAGCAGTTCTTC. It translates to CASEDSARDYLYNEQFF.

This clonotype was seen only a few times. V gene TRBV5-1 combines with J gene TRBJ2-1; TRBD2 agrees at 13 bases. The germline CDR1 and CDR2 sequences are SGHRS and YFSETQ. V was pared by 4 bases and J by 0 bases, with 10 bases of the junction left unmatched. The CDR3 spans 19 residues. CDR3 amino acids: CASSIGTSGVTSSYNEQFF. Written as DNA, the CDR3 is TGCGCCAGCAGCATCGGGACTAGCGGGGTTACTAGCTCCTACAATGAGCAGTTCTTC.

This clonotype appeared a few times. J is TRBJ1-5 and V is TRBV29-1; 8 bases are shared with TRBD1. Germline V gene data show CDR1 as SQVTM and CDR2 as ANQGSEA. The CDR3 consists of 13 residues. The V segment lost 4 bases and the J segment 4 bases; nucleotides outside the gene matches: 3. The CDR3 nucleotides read TGCAGCGTTGGGACAGGGTTGAATCAGCCCCAGCATTTT. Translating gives CSVGTGLNQPQHF. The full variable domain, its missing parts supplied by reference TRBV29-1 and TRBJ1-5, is SAVISQKPSRDICQRGTSLTIQCQVDSQVTMMFWYRQQPGQSLTLIATANQGSEATYESGFVIDKFPISRPNLTFSTLTVSNMSPEDSSIYLCSVGTGLNQPQHFGDGTRLSIL.

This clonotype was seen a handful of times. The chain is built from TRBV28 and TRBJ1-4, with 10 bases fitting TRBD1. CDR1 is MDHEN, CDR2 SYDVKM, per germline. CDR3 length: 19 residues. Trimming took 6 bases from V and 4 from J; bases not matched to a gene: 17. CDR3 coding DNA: TGTGCCAGCAGCCCGTACGGGAGGGACAGGGGTCTCAATAATGAAAAACTGTTTTTT. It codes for CASSPYGRDRGLNNEKLFF.

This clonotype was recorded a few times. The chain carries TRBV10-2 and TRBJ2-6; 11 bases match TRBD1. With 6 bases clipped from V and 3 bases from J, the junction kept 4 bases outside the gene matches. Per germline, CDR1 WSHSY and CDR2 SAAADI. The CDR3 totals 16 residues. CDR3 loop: CASRDRGPGGANVLTF. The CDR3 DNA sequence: TGCGCCAGCAGGGACAGGGGGCCTGGTGGGGCCAACGTCCTGACTTTC.

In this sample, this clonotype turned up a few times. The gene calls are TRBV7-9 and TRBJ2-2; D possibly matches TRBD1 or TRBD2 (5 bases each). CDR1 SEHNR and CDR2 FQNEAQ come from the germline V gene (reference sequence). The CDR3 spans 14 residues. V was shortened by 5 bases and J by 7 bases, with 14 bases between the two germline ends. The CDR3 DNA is TGTGCCAGCAGCCCGGGACGGGGATTCGGGGAGCTGTTTTTT. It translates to CASSPGRGFGELFF.